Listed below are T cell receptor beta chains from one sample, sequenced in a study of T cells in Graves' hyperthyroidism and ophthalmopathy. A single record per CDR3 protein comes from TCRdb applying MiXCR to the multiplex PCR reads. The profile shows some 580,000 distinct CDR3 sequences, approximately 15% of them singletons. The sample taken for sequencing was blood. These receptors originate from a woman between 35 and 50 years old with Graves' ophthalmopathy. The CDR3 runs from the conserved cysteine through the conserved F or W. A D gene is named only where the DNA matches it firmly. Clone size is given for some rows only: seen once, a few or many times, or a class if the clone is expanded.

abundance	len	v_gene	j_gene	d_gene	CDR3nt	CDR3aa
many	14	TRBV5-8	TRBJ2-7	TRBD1	TGTGCCAGCAGCTCACCGGGACAGACCTACGAGCAGTACTTC	CASSSPGQTYEQYF
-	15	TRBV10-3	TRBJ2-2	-	TGTGCCATCAGTGAGTCGGAACGGAACACCGGGGAGCTGTTTTTT	CAISESERNTGELFF
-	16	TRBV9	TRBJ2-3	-	TGTGCCAGCACCTCAAGAGGGGGTACTAGCACAGATACGCAGTATTTT	CASTSRGGTSTDTQYF
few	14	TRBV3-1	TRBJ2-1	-	TGTGCCAGCAGCCAAATCTACACATACAATGAGCAGTTCTTC	CASSQIYTYNEQFF
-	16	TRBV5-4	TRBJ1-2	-	TGTGCCAGCAGCTCTCCCGGGGAGGGGCCGAACTATGGCTACACCTTC	CASSSPGEGPNYGYTF
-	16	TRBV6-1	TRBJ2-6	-	TGTGCCAGCAGTCCCCGACCCTACTCTGGGGCCAACGTCCTGACTTTC	CASSPRPYSGANVLTF
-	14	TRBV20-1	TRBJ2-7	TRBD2	TGCAGTGCCCCGACCGGGAGGGCCGTTTACGAGCAGTACTTC	CSAPTGRAVYEQYF
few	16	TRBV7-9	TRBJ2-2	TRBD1	TGTGCCAGCAGCCGAGCCGGGACAGGGGACACCGGGGAGCTGTTTTTT	CASSRAGTGDTGELFF
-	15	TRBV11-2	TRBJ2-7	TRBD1	TGTGCTAGCAGCTTAGAATTTGGACAGGGGATCGAGCAGTACTTC	CASSLEFGQGIEQYF
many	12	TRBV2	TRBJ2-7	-	TGTGCCAGCACAGGACGGGCTTTACAGCAGTACTTC	CASTGRALQQYF
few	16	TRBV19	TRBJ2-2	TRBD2	TGTGCCAGTAGTGGACTAGGGGCCCCGAACACCGGGGAGCTGTTTTTT	CASSGLGAPNTGELFF
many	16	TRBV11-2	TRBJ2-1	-	TGTGCCAGCAGCTTAGTTACAGGGGGGGCCTACAATGAGCAGTTCTTC	CASSLVTGGAYNEQFF
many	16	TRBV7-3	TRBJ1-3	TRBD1	TGTGCCAGCAGCCCTCCTCCCAGGGGGCGAGGAAACACCATATATTTT	CASSPPPRGRGNTIYF
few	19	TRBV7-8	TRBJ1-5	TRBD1	TGTGCCAGCAGCTTATCCGAGAACAGGGGGCACCAATTCTATCAGCCCCAGCATTTT	CASSLSENRGHQFYQPQHF
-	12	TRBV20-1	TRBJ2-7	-	TGCAGTCCCCGGCAGACTAGTGACGAGCAGTACTTC	CSPRQTSDEQYF
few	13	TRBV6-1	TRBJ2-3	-	TGTGCCAGCAGTCCTTACATGGCAGATACGCAGTATTTT	CASSPYMADTQYF
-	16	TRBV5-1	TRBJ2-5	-	TGCGCCAGCAGCTTCCCATGGGCGGGGACACAAGAGACCCAGTACTTC	CASSFPWAGTQETQYF
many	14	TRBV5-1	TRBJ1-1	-	TGCGCCAGCAGCGGGACAAACCTGAACACTGAAGCTTTCTTT	CASSGTNLNTEAFF
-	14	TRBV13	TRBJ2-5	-	TGTGCCAGCAGCCACTCGGGCGGCGAGCAGACCCAGTACTTC	CASSHSGGEQTQYF
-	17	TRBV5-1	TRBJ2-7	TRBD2	TGCGCCAGCAGGGCTCCGGGACTAGCGGGGGTCCCGTACGAGCAGTACTTC	CASRAPGLAGVPYEQYF
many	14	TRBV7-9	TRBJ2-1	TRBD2	TGTGCCAGCAGCTTACAGCGGGGGTACAATGAGCAGTTCTTC	CASSLQRGYNEQFF
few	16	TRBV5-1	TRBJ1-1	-	TGCGCCAGCAGCTTGGGGCCGGGGAGGGGAAACACTGAAGCTTTCTTT	CASSLGPGRGNTEAFF
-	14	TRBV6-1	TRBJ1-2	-	TGTGCCAGCAGTGAAGACGGAGGGGGCTATGGCTACACCTTC	CASSEDGGGYGYTF
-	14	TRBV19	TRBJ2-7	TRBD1	TGTGCCAGTAACCACCGACAGGGGGCGAACGAGCAGTACTTC	CASNHRQGANEQYF
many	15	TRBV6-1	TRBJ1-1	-	TGTGCCAGCAGTGAAGGGGGAGAACCGGGCACTGAAGCTTTCTTT	CASSEGGEPGTEAFF
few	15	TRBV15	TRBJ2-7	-	TGTGCCACCAGCAGAGAGGAGGGTATCGTATACGAGCAGTACTTC	CATSREEGIVYEQYF
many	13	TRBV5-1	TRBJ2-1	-	TGCGCCAGCAGCTTTGAAGGGAGCAAAGAGCAGTTCTTC	CASSFEGSKEQFF
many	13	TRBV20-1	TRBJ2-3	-	TGCAGTGCTACGGGGACACACACAGATACGCAGTATTTT	CSATGTHTDTQYF
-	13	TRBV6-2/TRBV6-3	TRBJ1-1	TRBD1	TGTGCCACCACACCGGGACAGGGATCGTGGGCTTTCTTT	CATTPGQGSWAFF
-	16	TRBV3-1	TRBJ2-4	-	TGTGCCAGCAGCCCTTTGGGGGCCGGGGGCAAAAACATTCAGTACTTC	CASSPLGAGGKNIQYF
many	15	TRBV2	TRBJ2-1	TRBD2	TGTGCCAGCAGTCTCGGACTAGCGAAGTACAATGAGCAGTTCTTC	CASSLGLAKYNEQFF
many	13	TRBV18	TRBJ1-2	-	TGTGCCAGCTCTTACAGGGAGGACTATGGCTACACCTTC	CASSYREDYGYTF
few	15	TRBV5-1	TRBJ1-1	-	TGCGCCAGCAGCCCTTTGGGGGGTATGAACACTGAAGCTTTCTTT	CASSPLGGMNTEAFF
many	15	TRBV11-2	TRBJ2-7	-	TGTGCCAGCAGCTTAGCACCCACGCTGGACTACGAGCAGTACTTC	CASSLAPTLDYEQYF
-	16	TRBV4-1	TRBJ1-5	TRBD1	TGCGCCAGCAGCCAAGGACAGGGGGGCTTTGGGCAGCCCCAGCATTTT	CASSQGQGGFGQPQHF
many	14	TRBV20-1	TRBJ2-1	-	TGCAGTGCTCGTCCCCTCGGGATGGGAAATGAGCAGTTCTTC	CSARPLGMGNEQFF
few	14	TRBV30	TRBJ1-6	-	TGTGCCTGGAGAGGGACGGGAGGCGGTTCACCCCTCCACTTT	CAWRGTGGGSPLHF
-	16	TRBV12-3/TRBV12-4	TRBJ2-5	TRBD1	TGTGCCAGCAGAAAAGGGACAGGGGAAGGCCAAGAGACCCAGTACTTC	CASRKGTGEGQETQYF
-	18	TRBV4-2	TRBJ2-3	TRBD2	TGTGCCAGCAGCCAAGATTCTAGCGGGACAAACGTCACAGATACGCAGTATTTT	CASSQDSSGTNVTDTQYF
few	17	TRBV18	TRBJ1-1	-	TGTGCCAGCTCACCCTCAGGGACCTCCTTGATGAACACTGAAGCTTTCTTT	CASSPSGTSLMNTEAFF
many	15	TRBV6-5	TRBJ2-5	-	TGTGCCAGCAGTTACTCGACCGGGGGCCCGGAGACCCAGTACTTC	CASSYSTGGPETQYF
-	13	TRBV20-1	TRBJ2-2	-	TGCAGTGCTAGAGCGACCCGAGGAAGGGAGCTGTTTTTT	CSARATRGRELFF
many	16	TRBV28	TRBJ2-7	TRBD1	TGTGCCAGCAGTACCACCTACGGGACAGGGGGCCACGAGCAGTACTTC	CASSTTYGTGGHEQYF